These 30 T cell receptor beta chains share one sample of origin, sequenced in a study of blood T cells in healthy people across ages. Through a sample-barcoded 5' primer and a J-beta primer mix, a second PCR was run for about 7 to 12 cycles. One entry per CDR3 protein, called by TCRdb with MiXCR from the 5' RACE reads. Here the sample spans over 1,200,000 distinct CDR3 sequences, around 55% being singletons. The sample consisted of blood. These receptors all come from a man aged 18-30 years in good health.

This sequence joins TRBV4-2 and TRBJ2-7; D is perhaps TRBD1 or TRBD2 (5 bases each). Germline V gives CDR1 LGHNA, CDR2 YNFKEQ. The CDR3 consists of 12 residues. Between the trimmed V and J ends, which lost 0 bases and 9 bases, there was a span of 9 bases. CDR3 bases: TGTGCCAGCAGCCAAGATTGGGACGCGCAGTACTTC. Translated: CASSQDWDAQYF.

V is TRBV11-2 and J is TRBJ2-2; TRBD2 might be the D (5 bases). CDR1 SGHAT and CDR2 FQNNGV come from the germline V gene. CDR3 size: 12 residues. Trimming cost V 5 bases and J 6 bases, with 7 bases left between them. CDR3 sequence: CASSEGPGELFF. The CDR3 region has the DNA TGTGCCAGCAGCGAGGGTCCCGGGGAGCTGTTTTTT.

The chain is built from TRBV18 and TRBJ1-1; TRBD1 agrees at 7 bases. Germline assignment: CDR1 KGHSH and CDR2 LQKENI. After removal of 5 bases from V and 0 bases from J, the junction contained 3 bases not matched to a gene. This CDR3 has 14 amino acids. CDR3 sequence: CASSGTVVNTEAFF. CDR3 DNA: TGTGCCAGCTCAGGGACAGTGGTGAACACTGAAGCTTTCTTT. Complete variable domain (other parts from reference TRBV18 and TRBJ1-1): NAGVMQNPRHLVRRRGQEARLRCSPMKGHSHVYWYRQLPEEGLKFMVYLQKENIIDESGMPKERFSAEFPKEGPSILRIQQVVRGDSAAYFCASSGTVVNTEAFFGQGTRLTVV.

V is TRBV29-1 and J is TRBJ2-3; 7 nucleotides agree with TRBD2. J was trimmed by 3 bases and V by 6 bases; bases with no gene match: 9. The CDR3 totals 14 residues. Germline V gene lookup returns CDR1 SQVTM and CDR2 ANQGSEA. For the CDR3, the DNA is TGCAGCGTGGCAACTAGCGTTCGGACAGATACGCAGTATTTT. Translated, it gives CSVATSVRTDTQYF.

The genes are TRBV15 and TRBJ2-5; 10 nucleotides align to TRBD1. Germline V gene lookup returns CDR1 LNHNV and CDR2 YYDKDF (reference sequence). The CDR3 extends over 16 amino acids. The V and J ends lost 3 bases and 2 bases, in that order; junction bases with no gene match: 6. CDR3: CATSSRDRGLQETQYF. In nucleotides, the CDR3 is TGTGCCACCAGCAGCCGGGACAGGGGATTACAAGAGACCCAGTACTTC.

This clonotype was counted only a few times. This sequence joins TRBV4-1 and TRBJ2-4; TRBD1 is a possible D gene (5 bases). The better agreement between TRBJ2-7 and the DNA end casts doubt on the J call. This CDR3 has 15 amino acids. Germline V gives CDR1 MGHRA, CDR2 YSYEKL. CDR3 DNA: TGCGCCAGCAGCCTGACCAGGGCGTCGACCTACGAGCAGTACTTC. Translated, it gives CASSLTRASTYEQYF.

This clonotype was picked up one time. One end of the junction fails to match germline, which may point to a read error. This sequence joins TRBV20-1 and TRBJ2-1; either TRBD1 or TRBD2 may supply D (5 bases each). CDR3 length: 14 residues. Per the germline V gene, CDR1 is DFQATT and CDR2 is SNEGSKA (reference sequence). The CDR3 is CRATGPRSYNEQFF. In DNA, the CDR3 is TGCAGGGCTACGGGACCCCGCTCCTACAATGAGCAGTTCTTC.

On this clonotype: One end of the junction does not line up with germline, which may come from a read error. The gene calls are TRBV10-3 and TRBJ1-1; 8 bases agree with TRBD1. CDR1 is ENHRY and CDR2 is SYGVKD in the germline V gene. CDR3 length equals 14 residues. The CDR3 region is CALRDDRGGTEAFF. The CDR3 region has the DNA TGTGCCCTCAGAGACGACAGGGGCGGCACTGAAGCTTTCTTT.

The rearrangement joins TRBV7-2 to TRBJ1-2; TRBD1 agrees at 7 bases. This CDR3 has 13 residues. Trimming cost V 5 bases and J 7 bases; bases outside gene matches: 7. Germline V gene lookup returns CDR1 SGHTA and CDR2 FQGNSA. The CDR3 sequence: CASSAQGPLGYTF. CDR3 DNA sequence: TGTGCCAGCAGCGCACAGGGGCCCCTTGGCTACACCTTC.

The chain uses TRBV2 and TRBJ1-4; D not certain. Between the trimmed V and J ends, which lost 0 bases and 16 bases, there was a span of 15 bases. This CDR3 comprises 13 residues. Germline CDR1 and CDR2: SNHLY and FYNNEI. CDR3 sequence: CASSEAGPTPPFF. In DNA form, the CDR3 reads TGTGCCAGCAGTGAAGCAGGACCAACCCCACCGTTTTTT.

This chain links TRBV10-3 with TRBJ2-7; TRBD1 is a possible D gene (6 bases). Looked up from germline, CDR1 is ENHRY and CDR2 is SYGVKD. Trimming took 11 bases from V and 4 from J, leaving 18 bases between them. CDR3 length: 13 amino acids. In DNA, the CDR3 is TGTGCCGCGTGGGACATAGGAGATTACGAGCAGTACTTC. This gives the protein CAAWDIGDYEQYF.

The genes are TRBV5-1 and TRBJ1-4; unclear D gene. Germline CDR1 is SGHRS and CDR2 is YFSETQ. Trimming stripped 0 bases from V and 5 bases from J, with 11 bases between. The CDR3 is 15 amino acids. In nucleotides, the CDR3 is TGCGCCAGCAGCTTGGCCGGGGATCTCAATGAAAAACTGTTTTTT. The encoded protein is CASSLAGDLNEKLFF.

The chain combines TRBV20-1 with TRBJ2-7; 9 bases agree with TRBD2. The CDR3 covers 14 residues. Germline V CDR1 and CDR2: DFQATT, SNEGSKA (reference sequence). V dropped 3 bases and J dropped 2; count of bases not matched to a gene: 5. The CDR3 region has the DNA TGCAGTGCTAGGCAGGGACTAGCCACCTACGAGCAGTACTTC. Translated: CSARQGLATYEQYF.

V usage is TRBV7-7 and J usage is TRBJ2-3; D call uncertain. Germline V CDR1 and CDR2: SSHAT, FNYEAQ (reference sequence). The CDR3 is made up of 10 amino acids. The DNA for the CDR3 is TGTGCTATTAGCACAGATACGCAGTATTTT. Translating it yields CAISTDTQYF. Full variable domain (missing parts from reference TRBV7-7 and TRBJ2-3): GAGVSQSPRYKVTKRGQDVTLRCDPISSHATLYWYQQALGQGPEFLTYFNYEAQPDKSGLPSDRFSAERPEGSISTLTIQRTEQRDSAMYRCAISTDTQYFGPGTRLTVL.

This rearrangement joins TRBV7-9 to TRBJ2-5; D perhaps matches TRBD1 (5 bases). The J call may not be correct, given that the DNA end is closer to TRBJ2-7. Per germline, CDR1 SEHNR and CDR2 FQNEAQ (reference sequence). The length of the CDR3 is 15 residues. The CDR3 reads CASSLGGSNPYEQYF. CDR3 DNA: TGTGCCAGCAGCTTAGGGGGCAGTAACCCCTACGAGCAGTACTTC.

The V call is TRBV2, the J call TRBJ2-7; TRBD2 matches at 12 bases. Trimming cost V 6 bases and J 3 bases; bases outside gene matches: 6. The length of the CDR3 is 15 residues. Germline V gene sequence: CDR1 SNHLY, CDR2 FYNNEI. CDR3 nucleotides: TGTGCCAGCAGCGCCCGGACTAGCGGGGACTACGAGCAGTACTTC. Protein product: CASSARTSGDYEQYF.

The chain carries TRBV12-3 or TRBV12-4 and TRBJ2-1; TRBD2 matches at 7 bases. Trimming at V came to 7 bases and at J to 0 bases, leaving 6 bases not matched to a gene. This CDR3 is 15 amino acids long. The CDR3 sequence: CASTLAESSYNEQFF. CDR3 coding DNA: TGTGCCAGCACCCTAGCGGAAAGCTCCTACAATGAGCAGTTCTTC.

The chain employs TRBV13 and TRBJ2-1; D unclear. This CDR3 has 15 amino acids. V was cut by 2 bases and J by 4 bases, with 12 bases left in between. The germline V gene has CDR1 PRHDT and CDR2 FYEKMQ (reference sequence). The CDR3 DNA follows: TGTGCCAGCAGCTTATTGGGCCAGCCTTACAATGAGCAGTTCTTC. Translation gives CASSLLGQPYNEQFF.

The chain carries TRBV12-3 or TRBV12-4 and TRBJ2-1, with 10 bases that match TRBD2. Germline trimming cut 5 bases from V and 4 bases from J; bases unmatched to any gene: 5. The CDR3 sequence is 15 residues long. The DNA of the CDR3 is TGTGCCAGCAGTAATCTAGCGGGAGAGTACAATGAGCAGTTCTTC. Its protein is CASSNLAGEYNEQFF.

J is TRBJ1-4 and V is TRBV21-1; TRBD1, the D gene given by the table, was not confirmed from the DNA. TRBV21-1 is recorded as a pseudogene. The CDR3 covers 19 residues. The CDR3 coding sequence is TGTGCCAGCAGCCCCCAACGGGGGGGACAGCTTGCAACTAATGAAAAACTGTTTTTT. Translated: CASSPQRGGQLATNEKLFF.

This chain uses TRBV20-1 with TRBJ2-1; 11 nucleotides agree with TRBD2. This CDR3 comprises 15 residues. Trimming removed 4 bases from V and 2 bases from J; junction bases left unmatched: 4. Germline CDR1 DFQATT, CDR2 SNEGSKA (reference sequence). Written as DNA, the CDR3 is TGCAGTGCTACTAATAGCGGGAGGGCCTACAATGAGCAGTTCTTC. Amino acids: CSATNSGRAYNEQFF.

This clonotype was detected once. This chain connects TRBV20-1 to TRBJ2-3; TRBD2 aligns across 15 bases. The germline CDR1 and CDR2 sequences are DFQATT and SNEGSKA (reference sequence). Unmatched junction bases numbered 9, after V lost 4 bases and J lost 1 base. The CDR3 sequence is 18 residues long. In DNA, the CDR3 is TGCAGTGCTATAGCCGGGACTAGCGGGAGGCACCGCACAGATACGCAGTATTTT. It translates to CSAIAGTSGRHRTDTQYF.

V usage is TRBV28 and J usage is TRBJ1-2; 7 bases line up with TRBD1. The CDR3 runs to 14 residues. Germline values: CDR1 MDHEN, CDR2 SYDVKM. V was pared by 5 bases and J by 5 bases, with 8 bases of the junction left unmatched. CDR3 DNA sequence: TGTGCCAGCAGTGTTTCCCTGACAGGGTATGGCTACACCTTC. It codes for CASSVSLTGYGYTF.

The chain joins TRBV5-1 to TRBJ1-1, with a tentative D call TRBD1 (6 bases). The CDR3 runs to 13 residues. Germline CDR1 is SGHRS and CDR2 is YFSETQ. Trimming took off 3 bases at V and 4 bases at J, with 10 bases between the two ends. DNA for the CDR3: TGCGCCAGCAGCTATGGGGGCCTCACTGAAGCTTTCTTT. This encodes CASSYGGLTEAFF.

Only a few counts were recorded for this clonotype. This chain connects TRBV7-9 to TRBJ2-7, with 7 bases lining up with TRBD2. Germline CDR1 is SEHNR and CDR2 is FQNEAQ (reference sequence). The CDR3 runs to 15 residues. V lost 5 bases, J lost 4 bases, and 11 bases stayed unmatched. CDR3 in amino acids: CASSLPGDYRYEQYF. CDR3 coding DNA: TGTGCCAGCAGCCTCCCCGGGGACTATCGATACGAGCAGTACTTC.

V usage is TRBV2 and J usage is TRBJ2-2; TRBD2 matches 9 bases. J gave up 0 bases and V 6 bases, and 5 bases lay outside the gene matches. This CDR3 region has 16 residues. The germline CDR1 and CDR2 sequences are SNHLY and FYNNEI. The CDR3 sequence is CASRTSGLANTGELFF. CDR3 in DNA: TGTGCCAGCAGGACTAGCGGCCTCGCGAACACCGGGGAGCTGTTTTTT. The variable domain in full, completed from reference TRBV2 and TRBJ2-2, reads EPEVTQTPSHQVTQMGQEVILRCVPISNHLYFYWYRQILGQKVEFLVSFYNNEISEKSEIFDDQFSVERPDGSNFTLKIRSTKLEDSAMYFCASRTSGLANTGELFFGEGSRLTVL.

The V and J genes are TRBV29-1 and TRBJ2-1, with 10 bases fitting TRBD2. CDR1 SQVTM and CDR2 ANQGSEA come from the germline V gene. Trimming cost V 4 bases and J 7 bases; bases outside gene matches: 4. The CDR3 length is 13 residues. The CDR3 coding sequence is TGCAGCGTTGTCACTAGCGGGGATAATGAGCAGTTCTTC. Translated, it gives CSVVTSGDNEQFF.

This clonotype was seen a few times. The CDR3 coding sequence is TGTGCCAGCAGCCAAGACAGGGACTTCAGCACAGATACGCAGTATTTT. Its protein product is CASSQDRDFSTDTQYF. The rearrangement uses TRBV3-1 and TRBJ2-3, with TRBD2 as a possible D gene (6 bases). Germline V gives CDR1 LGHDT, CDR2 YNNKEL (reference sequence). V shed 0 bases and J shed 0 bases, with 10 bases lying between them. The length of the CDR3 is 16 residues.

This chain links TRBV2 with TRBJ2-3, with 9 nucleotides matching TRBD2. This CDR3 region has 16 residues. Germline V lookup: CDR1 SNHLY, CDR2 FYNNEI. V trimming: 3 bases; J trimming: 0 bases; junction bases outside the gene matches: 4. The CDR3 region has the DNA TGTGCCAGCAGTGAGCCTAGCGGGACTAGCACAGATACGCAGTATTTT. Protein: CASSEPSGTSTDTQYF. The variable domain in full, with the rest retrieved from reference TRBV2 and TRBJ2-3, is EPEVTQTPSHQVTQMGQEVILRCVPISNHLYFYWYRQILGQKVEFLVSFYNNEISEKSEIFDDQFSVERPDGSNFTLKIRSTKLEDSAMYFCASSEPSGTSTDTQYFGPGTRLTVL.

The rearrangement joins TRBV20-1 to TRBJ1-6; TRBD1 agrees at 10 bases. From germline, CDR1 is DFQATT and CDR2 SNEGSKA (reference sequence). The J segment lost 10 bases and the V segment lost 3 bases, leaving 6 bases of the junction unmatched. The length of the CDR3 is 14 residues. The CDR3 coding sequence is TGCAGTGCTAGTGCGACAGGGGGCTACTCACCCCTCCACTTT. This encodes CSASATGGYSPLHF.